This entry is about one T cell receptor (beta chain). All patients handed over anywhere from 1 to 8 samples, pretreatment and on-treatment. This entry comes from a study of PD-L1 blockade in urothelial cancer. Study-wide background: A median of about 140,000 T cells was found in the blood samples.

Synthetic spike-ins, TCR analog templates, were added into each PCR. Sequencing was performed with immunoSEQ multiplex PCR; in TCRdb, only in-frame clones are kept and a portion is missing. The profile shows about 37,000 clones, 70% to 85% of them singletons. This receptor was taken from a man in his 60s with urothelial cancer. The sequenced sample was PBMCs, obtained around atezolizumab (anti-PD-L1) treatment.

CDR3 loop: CASGNNEQFF. CDR3 in DNA: TGTGCATCCGGGAACAATGAGCAGTTCTTC. The V gene is TRBV19, the J gene TRBJ2-1; possible D gene TRBD2, 5 bases. The CDR3 contains 10 residues. Germline values: CDR1 LNHDA, CDR2 SQIVND (reference sequence).